The rows below give T cell receptor beta chains drawn from one sample of a study of technical replicates of blood from a handful of donors. Some clones are missing from TCRdb's copy, which holds only in-frame ones; the method was immunoSEQ multiplex PCR. The sample has under 75,000 clones; approximately 96% are singletons. The sequencing input was T cells isolated from PBMCs. The receptors shown here come from a human donor in good health. The conserved cysteine and the conserved F or W are not part of the CDR3 here.

cdr3_length	j_call	v_call	cdr3_aa
12	TRBJ2-7	TRBV11-3	ASRYTSESYEQY
10	TRBJ1-1	TRBV10-3	AISSTGTEAF
12	TRBJ1-1	TRBV6-1	ASSVYYRETEAF
13	TRBJ1-4	TRBV4-1	ASSHTGTGDEKLF
12	TRBJ2-2	TRBV6-4	ASSDSPSTGELF
14	TRBJ2-5	TRBV25-1	ASSETTGGAQETQY
13	TRBJ2-3	TRBV19	ASSIDGESTDTQY
11	TRBJ1-2	TRBV27	ATWDSIAYGYT
12	TRBJ1-4	TRBV18	ASSPGASNEKLF
9	TRBJ2-7	TRBV30	AWSPSHEQY
13	TRBJ2-1	TRBV7-2	ASSPLAGGGNEQF
12	TRBJ2-3	TRBV29-1	SVEGQGFTDTQY
14	TRBJ2-3	TRBV11-3	ASSLEAGAPPDTQY
14	TRBJ1-1	TRBV2	ASSEIGGFRDTEAF
10	TRBJ1-1	TRBV6-1	ASRAGWTEAF
14	TRBJ2-7	TRBV10-1	ASSLAPGLSSYEQY
12	TRBJ2-1	TRBV5-1	ASNMREGYNEQF
13	TRBJ2-7	TRBV5-1	ASSLVPGQGYEQY
10	TRBJ2-7	TRBV2	ASSGQYYEQY
14	TRBJ2-7	TRBV5-1	ASTLLGGQETYEQY
12	TRBJ1-2	TRBV6-4	ASSSGTGPYGYT
13	TRBJ2-3	TRBV27	ASRRGAGSTDTQY
15	TRBJ2-2	TRBV27	ASSTRMLTVNTGELF
9	TRBJ2-5	TRBV6-6	ASSGSETQY
14	TRBJ1-2	TRBV14	ASSLRTGKAYYGYT
11	TRBJ2-7	TRBV6-5	AIRRTGSYEQY
12	TRBJ1-1	TRBV10-3	AISDSEMNTEAF
12	TRBJ1-3	TRBV4-2	ASSLPGEGNTIY
8	TRBJ1-1	TRBV28	ASSLGLTF
13	TRBJ2-7	TRBV7-2	ASSLASGNNYEQY
11	TRBJ2-7	TRBV5-1	ASSATEAYEQY
13	TRBJ2-7	TRBV6-5	ASRTGTSGWYEQY
15	TRBJ2-3	TRBV11-2	ASSLGSGGMGADTQY
14	TRBJ1-4	TRBV21-1	ASSKVKRGSDEKLF
9	TRBJ2-7	TRBV29-1	SVPNRGEQY
14	TRBJ2-7	TRBV5-1	ASSLVGLAGSYEQY
13	TRBJ1-1	TRBV6-5	ASSSWTGMNTEAF
12	TRBJ2-5	TRBV15	ATSRDRQGWAQY
13	TRBJ1-1	TRBV11-2	ASSLGRQWNTEAF
13	TRBJ1-3	TRBV9	ASSIQGGSGNTIY
13	TRBJ2-7	TRBV5-4	ASRYKTGISDEQY
11	TRBJ2-1	TRBV30	ACKIAGGGEQF
14	TRBJ2-1	TRBV5-1	ASSLYLSGGGNEQF
16	TRBJ2-1	TRBV4-2	ASSRQQPGLASHNEQF
10	TRBJ2-1	TRBV6-6	ASHRDYNEQF
12	TRBJ1-1	TRBV11-2	ASSPLQGNTEAF
11	TRBJ2-3	TRBV6-5	ASRGTGPDTQY